These 15 T cell receptor beta chains share one sample of origin, sequenced in a study of blood T cell repertoires in COVID-19. The data were produced by immunoSEQ multiplex PCR, yet TCRdb's version contains in-frame clones alone and is incomplete. The repertoire consists of about 170,000 clones, with about 86% occurring once and the leading ten covering approximately 11%. Sequencing was carried out using peripheral blood. These receptors all come from a man aged 65-85 years with active or convalescent COVID-19.

V is TRBV6-4 and J is TRBJ2-1; 13 nucleotides agree with TRBD2. Germline V gene sequence: CDR1 MRHNA, CDR2 SNTAGT. V dropped 6 bases and J dropped 5; count of bases not matched to a gene: 1. The CDR3 has 14 residues. The CDR3: CASSGLAGDNEQFF. The CDR3 bases are TGTGCCAGCAGCGGACTAGCGGGAGACAATGAGCAGTTCTTC.

The chain carries TRBV2 and TRBJ1-3; 7 bases line up with TRBD1. This CDR3 is built from 14 residues. V lost 10 bases to trimming and J lost 0 bases; unmatched junction nucleotides: 6. The V gene's germline CDR1 is SNHLY and CDR2 FYNNEI. The CDR3 here is CAIPRDSSGNTIYF. The CDR3 DNA follows: TGTGCCATTCCCCGGGACAGCTCTGGAAACACCATATATTTT.

The chain employs TRBV11-2 and TRBJ2-3; 11 bases are a match to TRBD1. Trimming removed 5 bases from V and 5 bases from J; junction bases left unmatched: 9. The CDR3 runs to 16 residues. Germline V gene sequence: CDR1 SGHAT, CDR2 FQNNGV. This chain's CDR3 is CASSIRRDRGLDTQYF. The CDR3 nucleotides read TGTGCCAGCAGCATCAGACGGGACAGGGGGTTAGATACGCAGTATTTT.

The CDR3 DNA is TGTGCCAGCAGTCCCGACGGGGGGCGATGGACTGAAGCTTTCTTT. Its protein product is CASSPDGGRWTEAFF. The chain joins TRBV27 to TRBJ1-1, with D perhaps TRBD1 (6 bases). Germline V gene sequence: CDR1 MNHEY, CDR2 SMNVEV (reference sequence). V lost 5 bases and J 5 bases, leaving 18 bases between the germline ends. This CDR3 spans 15 amino acids.

This sequence joins TRBV5-1 and TRBJ1-4, with unresolved D. The V and J ends lost 0 bases and 5 bases respectively, with 5 bases between them. The germline CDR1 and CDR2 sequences are SGHRS and YFSETQ. CDR3 length equals 13 residues. CDR3 sequence: CASSLDGNEKLFF. The CDR3 nucleotides are TGCGCCAGCAGCTTGGACGGGAATGAAAAACTGTTTTTT.

The chain recombines TRBV28 with TRBJ2-1; 8 bases agree with TRBD2. From germline, CDR1 is MDHEN and CDR2 SYDVKM. The CDR3 totals 14 residues. J lost 9 bases, V lost 6 bases, and 10 bases had no gene match. CDR3 amino acids: CASRSGGPWGEQFF. The CDR3 region has the DNA TGTGCCAGCAGATCGGGAGGGCCCTGGGGTGAGCAGTTCTTC. Supplemented by reference TRBV28 and TRBJ2-1, the full variable domain reads DVKVTQSSRYLVKRTGEKVFLECVQDMDHENMFWYRQDPGLGLRLIYFSYDVKMKEKGDIPEGYSVSREKKERFSLILESASTNQTSMYLCASRSGGPWGEQFFGPGTRLTVL.

The V call is TRBV30, the J call TRBJ1-4; 10 bases line up with TRBD1. V trimming: 4 bases; J trimming: 8 bases; junction bases outside the gene matches: 4. Germline lookup yields CDR1 GTSNPN and CDR2 SVGIG (reference sequence). The CDR3 consists of 13 residues. The CDR3 here is CAWKGTGDEKLFF. DNA of the CDR3: TGTGCCTGGAAAGGGACAGGGGACGAAAAACTGTTTTTT.

The gene calls are TRBV11-2 and TRBJ1-4; D may be TRBD1 (6 bases). CDR1 is SGHAT, CDR2 FQNNGV, per germline. Trimming shortened V by 1 base and J by 8 bases, and 8 bases separated the two germline ends. The CDR3 consists of 13 residues. CDR3 nucleotides: TGTGCCAGCAGCTTAGCTACAGGGGAAAAACTGTTTTTT. Protein product: CASSLATGEKLFF.

This clone was observed once. J is TRBJ2-7 and V is TRBV19; 9 positions match TRBD1. CDR3 length: 15 amino acids. CDR1 LNHDA and CDR2 SQIVND come from the germline V gene (reference sequence). Trimming removed 5 bases from V and 6 bases from J; junction bases left unmatched: 11. The CDR3 sequence: CASSFSPGQGFEQYF. DNA for the CDR3: TGTGCCAGTAGTTTCTCGCCGGGACAGGGATTCGAGCAGTACTTC.

This clone was detected only a few times. V and J are TRBV11-2 and TRBJ2-5, with 12 bases matching TRBD2. CDR3 size: 15 residues. CDR1 is SGHAT and CDR2 is FQNNGV in the germline V gene. With V trimmed by 6 bases and J by 5 bases, 7 bases remained unmatched. The CDR3 nucleotides read TGTGCCAGCAGTCAACTAGCGGGGGGCGGGGAGACCCAGTACTTC. It translates to CASSQLAGGGETQYF. The complete variable domain, with remaining parts taken from reference TRBV11-2 and TRBJ2-5, reads EAGVAQSPRYKIIEKRQSVAFWCNPISGHATLYWYQQILGQGPKLLIQFQNNGVVDDSQLPKDRFSAERLKGVDSTLKIQPAKLEDSAVYLCASSQLAGGGETQYFGPGTRLLVL.

This clone is a singleton in its sample. The genes are TRBV7-2 and TRBJ2-1; 8 bases map to TRBD2. This CDR3 contains 16 residues. CDR1 is SGHTA, CDR2 FQGNSA, per germline. The V and J ends lost 5 bases and 8 bases, in that order; junction bases with no gene match: 14. CDR3: CASSVLGTPGGDEQFF. The CDR3 region has the DNA TGTGCCAGCAGCGTCCTCGGGACTCCCGGGGGGGATGAGCAGTTCTTC.

This chain uses TRBV29-1 with TRBJ2-1; 15 bases are a match to TRBD2. J was trimmed by 7 bases and V by 6 bases; bases with no gene match: 7. CDR3 size: 15 residues. Germline V gene lookup returns CDR1 SQVTM and CDR2 ANQGSEA. The CDR3 reads CSVPGLAGGWNEQFF. The CDR3 bases are TGCAGCGTCCCTGGACTAGCGGGAGGGTGGAATGAGCAGTTCTTC.

The chain couples TRBV5-1 to TRBJ1-1, with 7 bases fitting TRBD1. V lost 0 bases to trimming and J lost 3 bases; unmatched junction nucleotides: 8. CDR1 is SGHRS and CDR2 is YFSETQ in the germline V gene. The CDR3 has 16 residues. CDR3: CASSLGRDSAYTEAFF. The CDR3 DNA follows: TGCGCCAGCAGCTTGGGCCGGGACAGTGCTTACACTGAAGCTTTCTTT. Full variable domain (outside the CDR3, taken from reference TRBV5-1 and TRBJ1-1): KAGVTQTPRYLIKTRGQQVTLSCSPISGHRSVSWYQQTPGQGLQFLFEYFSETQRNKGNFPGRFSGRQFSNSRSEMNVSTLELGDSALYLCASSLGRDSAYTEAFFGQGTRLTVV.

The V gene is TRBV9, the J gene TRBJ1-1, with D possibly matching TRBD1 (5 bases). With 4 bases removed from V and 5 bases from J, the gap between germline ends came to 24 bases. CDR1 and CDR2 from the germline V gene are SGDLS and YYNGEE. This CDR3 is built from 17 residues. CDR3 region: CASSSSPLNGGGTEAFF. Here the CDR3 DNA reads TGTGCCAGCAGCTCCTCCCCTCTCAATGGGGGGGGAACTGAAGCTTTCTTT.

J is TRBJ1-6 and V is TRBV2; 7 bases agree with TRBD1. Unmatched junction bases numbered 6, after V lost 10 bases and J lost 6 bases. The CDR3 contains 13 residues. The germline V gene encodes CDR1 SNHLY and CDR2 FYNNEI. The CDR3 DNA follows: TGTGCCAACGCTCAGGGGGTTAATTCACCCCTCCACTTT. Encoded protein: CANAQGVNSPLHF.